This TCR beta chain was sequenced for a study of beta chain features in type 1 diabetes. A remark on this clone: Its matching antigen is unknown.

What was sequenced were expressed TCRB transcripts, since all of the isolated RNA had been reverse transcribed. Data came from immunoSEQ multiplex PCR; TCRdb stores just in-frame clones and leaves some out. The table lists some 200,000 clones, roughly 17% of them singletons, with about 0.092% in the top ten. Overall study findings and caveats: VDJ junctions from type 1 diabetes patients carried fewer insertions and larger deletions. Whether TCRB rearrangement is influenced by HLA type went unresolved here. In all four CD4+ subsets, TCRB CDR3 length was significantly, moderately reduced in type 1 diabetes.

The germline V and J ends were trimmed by 4 bases and 7 bases, with 23 bases remaining between them. CDR3 length: 17 residues. Germline V lookup: CDR1 MGHRA, CDR2 YSYEKL. This sequence joins TRBV4-1 and TRBJ2-1; a possible D gene is TRBD1 (6 bases). This sequence was found in a man in his thirties or forties with type 1 diabetes. The sequencing input was naive CD4+ T cells from blood. The CDR3 DNA is TGCGCCAGCAGCCGAGGGTCAGGAGGACAGTTATCGAATGAGCAGTTCTTC. Translated: CASSRGSGGQLSNEQFF.